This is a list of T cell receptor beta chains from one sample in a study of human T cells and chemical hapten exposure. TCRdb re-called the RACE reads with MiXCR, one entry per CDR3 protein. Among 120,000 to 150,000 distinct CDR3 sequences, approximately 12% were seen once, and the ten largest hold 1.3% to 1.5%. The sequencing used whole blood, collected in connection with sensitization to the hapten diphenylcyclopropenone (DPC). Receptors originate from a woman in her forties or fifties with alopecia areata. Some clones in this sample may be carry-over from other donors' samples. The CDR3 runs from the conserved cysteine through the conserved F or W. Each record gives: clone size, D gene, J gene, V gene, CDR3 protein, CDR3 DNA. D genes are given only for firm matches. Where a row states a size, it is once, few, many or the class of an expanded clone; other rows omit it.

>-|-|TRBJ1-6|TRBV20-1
CSAEGTANSPLHF
TGCAGTGCAGAAGGGACGGCAAATTCACCCCTCCACTTT
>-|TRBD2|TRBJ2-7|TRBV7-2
CASSTAPGLASAEQYF
TGTGCCAGCAGCACTGCCCCGGGACTAGCGTCGGCCGAGCAGTACTTC
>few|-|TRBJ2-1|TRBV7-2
CASSSRELRGAEQFF
TGTGCCAGCAGCTCCCGCGAACTTAGGGGAGCTGAGCAGTTCTTC
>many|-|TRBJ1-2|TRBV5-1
CASSSGQIANYGYTF
TGCGCCAGCAGCTCCGGACAGATTGCTAACTATGGCTACACCTTC
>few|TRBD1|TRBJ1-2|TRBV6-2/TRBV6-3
CASSSNLFTWTGKDGYTF
TGTGCCAGCAGTTCCAACCTTTTTACCTGGACAGGGAAGGATGGCTACACCTTC
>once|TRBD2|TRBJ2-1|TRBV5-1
CASSLPSGSNEQFF
TGCGCCAGCAGCTTGCCTAGCGGGAGCAATGAGCAGTTCTTC
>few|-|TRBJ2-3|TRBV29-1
CSVPPGVGRDTQYF
TGCAGCGTGCCGCCCGGGGTGGGGCGAGATACGCAGTATTTT
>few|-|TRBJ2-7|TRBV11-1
CASSQDWAKSYEQYF
TGTGCCAGCAGTCAAGATTGGGCCAAAAGCTACGAGCAGTACTTC
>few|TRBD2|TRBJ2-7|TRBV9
CASSVQAGEGYEQYF
TGTGCCAGCAGCGTCCAAGCGGGAGAAGGATACGAGCAGTACTTC
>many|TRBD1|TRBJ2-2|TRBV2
CASRGQGNTGELFF
TGTGCCTCCCGGGGACAGGGGAACACCGGGGAGCTGTTTTTT
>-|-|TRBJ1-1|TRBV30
CAWGVGSGNTEAFF
TGTGCCTGGGGTGTTGGGAGCGGGAACACTGAAGCTTTCTTT
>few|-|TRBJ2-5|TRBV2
CASSPARQETQYF
TGTGCCAGCAGCCCCGCCCGTCAAGAGACCCAGTACTTC
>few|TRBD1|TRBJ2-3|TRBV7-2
CATGRDRVDTQYF
TGTGCCACCGGACGGGACAGGGTAGATACGCAGTATTTT
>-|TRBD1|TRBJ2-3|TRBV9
CASSVAGTGGTDTQYF
TGTGCCAGCAGCGTAGCCGGGACAGGGGGCACAGATACGCAGTATTTT
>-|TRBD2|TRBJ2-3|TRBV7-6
CASSRGTSGIAPDTQYF
TGTGCCAGCAGCCGGGGTACTAGCGGGATTGCTCCAGATACGCAGTATTTT
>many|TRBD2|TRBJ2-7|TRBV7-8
CASTPTSGTSYEQYF
TGTGCCAGCACCCCGACTAGCGGGACCTCCTACGAGCAGTACTTC
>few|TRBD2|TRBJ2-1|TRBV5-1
CASSSLAGGDNEQFF
TGCGCCAGCAGCTCACTAGCGGGAGGAGATAATGAGCAGTTCTTC
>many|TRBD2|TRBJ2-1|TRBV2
CASRELAGSYNEQFF
TGTGCCAGCAGGGAACTAGCGGGTTCCTACAATGAGCAGTTCTTC
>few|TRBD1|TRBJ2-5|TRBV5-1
CASSSGAGQGEETQYF
TGCGCCAGCAGCTCTGGCGCGGGACAGGGGGAAGAGACCCAGTACTTC
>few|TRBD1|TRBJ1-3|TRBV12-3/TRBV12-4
CASRRQGGGNTIYF
TGTGCCAGCAGGCGACAGGGAGGTGGAAACACCATATATTTT
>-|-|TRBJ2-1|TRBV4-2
CASSQDTLASNEQFF
TGTGCCAGCAGCCAAGATACCCTAGCTAGCAATGAGCAGTTCTTC
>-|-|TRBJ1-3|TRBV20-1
CSARGENTIYF
TGCAGTGCTAGAGGCGAGAACACCATATATTTT
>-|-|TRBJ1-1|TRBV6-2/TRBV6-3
CASRRDSGDLMNTEAFF
TGTGCCAGCAGGAGGGACTCTGGGGACCTCATGAACACTGAAGCTTTCTTT
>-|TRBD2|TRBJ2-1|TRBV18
CASSPEAGVSNEQFF
TGTGCCAGCTCACCAGAGGCGGGAGTTTCAAATGAGCAGTTCTTC
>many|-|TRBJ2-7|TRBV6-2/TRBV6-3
CASSYSTRSSYEQYF
TGTGCCAGCAGTTACTCGACCCGATCGTCCTACGAGCAGTACTTC